This TCR beta chain was identified during a study of vaccination and CD4 T cells after COVID-19. Looking at the study overall: Sampling that followed vaccination took place a median approximately 79 days after dose two, within a range of 14 to 241. Overlapping spike peptides of SARS-CoV-2, HCoV-NL63, HCoV-OC43 and HCoV-229E stimulated the cells.

V lost 6 bases and J 2 bases, leaving 13 bases between the germline ends. This CDR3 comprises 14 residues. Germline V CDR1 and CDR2: MNHNS, SASEGT. With regard to this clonotype: Its specificity is not known.

Sample treatment: roughly ten-day PBMC culture with coronavirus spike peptide pools or control peptides (ViraFEST assay). Sequencing of DNA taken from cultured CD4+ T cells relied on the Oncomine TCR Beta short-read assay. One entry per CDR3 protein results from TCRdb running MiXCR on the PCR reads. The sample has almost 15,000 distinct CDR3 sequences, 65% to 75% seen once; the top ten hold around 15%. This TCR was sampled from a human donor who had recovered from COVID-19. The material sequenced was CD4+ T cells from blood, cultured in vitro. This chain connects TRBV6-1 to TRBJ1-2; D possibly corresponds to TRBD1 (6 bases). CDR3 sequence reads: CASSTGPGNYGYTF. The CDR3 DNA reads as TGTGCCAGCAGCACAGGGCCAGGGAACTATGGCTACACCTTC.